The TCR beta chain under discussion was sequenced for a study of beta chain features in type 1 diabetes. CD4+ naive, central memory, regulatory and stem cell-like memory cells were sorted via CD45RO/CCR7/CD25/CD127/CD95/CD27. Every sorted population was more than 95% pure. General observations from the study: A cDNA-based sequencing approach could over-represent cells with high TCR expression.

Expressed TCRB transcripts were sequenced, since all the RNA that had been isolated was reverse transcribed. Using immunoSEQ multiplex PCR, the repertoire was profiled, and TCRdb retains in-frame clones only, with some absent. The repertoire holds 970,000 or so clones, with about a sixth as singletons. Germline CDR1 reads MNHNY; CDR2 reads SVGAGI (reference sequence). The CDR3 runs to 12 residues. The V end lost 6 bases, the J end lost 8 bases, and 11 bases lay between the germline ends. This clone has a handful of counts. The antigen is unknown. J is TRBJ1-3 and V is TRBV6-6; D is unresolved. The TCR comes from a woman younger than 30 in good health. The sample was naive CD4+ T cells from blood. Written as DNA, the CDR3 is TGTGCCAGCAGCCGTAATGGGGACACCATATATTTT. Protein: CASSRNGDTIYF.